This T cell receptor beta chain was obtained from a study of PD-1 blockade in classical Hodgkin lymphoma. About the study: Patients got intravenous nivolumab 3 mg/kg every 2 weeks.

Each patient's relapse followed autologous stem cell transplantation, and brentuximab vedotin exposure varied. Study results and caveats: Lower baseline TCR diversity marked trial partial responders and progressors. Healthy donors reportedly exceeded newly diagnosed patients in baseline TCR diversity. Anyone who began nivolumab under 1 year after ASCT was excluded.

Measured with immunoSEQ multiplex PCR; TCRdb has only the in-frame clones, and not every one. The sample lists approximately 50,000 clones, about two thirds seen once, with about 14% in the top ten. About this clone itself: Its antigen is unidentified.

Germline values: CDR1 MNHEY, CDR2 SVGAGI. The CDR3 is 14 amino acids. V shed 2 bases and J shed 0 bases, with 8 bases lying between them. The TCR was taken from a human donor with classical Hodgkin lymphoma. The gene calls are TRBV6-5 and TRBJ2-7, with a tentative D call TRBD1 (6 bases). The sequencing used peripheral blood mononuclear cells (PBMCs), collected before the second cycle of nivolumab. This chain's CDR3 is CASSYQGYSYEQYF. The CDR3 region has the DNA TGTGCCAGCAGTTACCAGGGGTACTCCTACGAGCAGTACTTC.